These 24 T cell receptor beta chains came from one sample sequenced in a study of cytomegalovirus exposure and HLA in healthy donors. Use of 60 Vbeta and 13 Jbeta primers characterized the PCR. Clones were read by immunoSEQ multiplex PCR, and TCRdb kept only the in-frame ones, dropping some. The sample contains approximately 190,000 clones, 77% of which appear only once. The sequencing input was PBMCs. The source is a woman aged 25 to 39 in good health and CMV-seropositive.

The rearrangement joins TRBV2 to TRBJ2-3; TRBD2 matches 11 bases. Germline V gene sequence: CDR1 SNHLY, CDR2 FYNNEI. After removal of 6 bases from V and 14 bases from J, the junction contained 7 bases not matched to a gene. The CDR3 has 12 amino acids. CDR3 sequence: CASRLTSGVGYF. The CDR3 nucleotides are TGTGCCAGCAGGCTGACTAGCGGGGTAGGGTATTTT.

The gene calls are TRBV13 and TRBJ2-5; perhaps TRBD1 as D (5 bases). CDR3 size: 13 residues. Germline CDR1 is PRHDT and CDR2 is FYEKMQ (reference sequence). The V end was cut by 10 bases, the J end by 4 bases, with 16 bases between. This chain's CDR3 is CATAVWGAETQYF. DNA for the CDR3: TGTGCCACCGCGGTTTGGGGCGCAGAGACCCAGTACTTC.

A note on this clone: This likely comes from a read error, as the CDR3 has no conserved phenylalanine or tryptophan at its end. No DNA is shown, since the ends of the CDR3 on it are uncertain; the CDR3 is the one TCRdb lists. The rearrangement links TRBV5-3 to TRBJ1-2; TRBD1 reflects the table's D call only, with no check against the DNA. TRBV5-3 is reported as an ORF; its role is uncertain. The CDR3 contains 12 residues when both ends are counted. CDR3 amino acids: CARSKIPWRDSL.

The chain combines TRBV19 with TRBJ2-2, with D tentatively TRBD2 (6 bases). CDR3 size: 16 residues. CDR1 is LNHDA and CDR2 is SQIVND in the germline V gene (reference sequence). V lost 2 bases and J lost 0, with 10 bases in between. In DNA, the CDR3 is TGTGCCAGTAGTATACAGGAGGGACCGAACACCGGGGAGCTGTTTTTT. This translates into CASSIQEGPNTGELFF.

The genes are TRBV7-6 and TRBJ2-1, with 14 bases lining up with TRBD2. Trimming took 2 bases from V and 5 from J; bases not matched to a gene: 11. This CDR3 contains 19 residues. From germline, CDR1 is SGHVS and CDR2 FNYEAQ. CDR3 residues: CASSLITQTSGREDNEQFF. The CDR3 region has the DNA TGTGCCAGCAGCTTAATAACCCAGACTAGCGGGAGGGAAGACAATGAGCAGTTCTTC.

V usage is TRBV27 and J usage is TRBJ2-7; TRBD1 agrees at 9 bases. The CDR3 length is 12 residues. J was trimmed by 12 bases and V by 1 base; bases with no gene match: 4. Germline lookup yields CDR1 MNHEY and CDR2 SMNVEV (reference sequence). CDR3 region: CASSLLGQGLYF. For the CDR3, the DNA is TGTGCCAGCAGTTTATTGGGACAGGGTCTGTACTTC.

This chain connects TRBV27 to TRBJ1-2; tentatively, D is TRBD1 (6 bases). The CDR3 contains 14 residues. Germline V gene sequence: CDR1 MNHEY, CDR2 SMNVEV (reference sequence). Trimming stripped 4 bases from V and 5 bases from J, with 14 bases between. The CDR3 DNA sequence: TGTGCCAGCAGTTCAGGGGTCGGATGGTATGGCTACACCTTC. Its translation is CASSSGVGWYGYTF.

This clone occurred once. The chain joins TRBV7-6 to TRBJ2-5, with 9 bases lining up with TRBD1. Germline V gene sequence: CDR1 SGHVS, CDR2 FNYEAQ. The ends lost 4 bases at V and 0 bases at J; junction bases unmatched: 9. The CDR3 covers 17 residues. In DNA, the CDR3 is TGTGCCAGCAGCTCGAGATTCGGACAGGGGTACCAAGAGACCCAGTACTTC. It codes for CASSSRFGQGYQETQYF.

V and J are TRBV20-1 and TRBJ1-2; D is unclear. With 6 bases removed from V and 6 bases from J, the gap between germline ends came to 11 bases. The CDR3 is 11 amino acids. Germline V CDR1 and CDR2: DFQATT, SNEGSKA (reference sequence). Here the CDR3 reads CSAWVLDGYTF. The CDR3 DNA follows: TGCAGTGCCTGGGTCCTAGATGGCTACACCTTC.

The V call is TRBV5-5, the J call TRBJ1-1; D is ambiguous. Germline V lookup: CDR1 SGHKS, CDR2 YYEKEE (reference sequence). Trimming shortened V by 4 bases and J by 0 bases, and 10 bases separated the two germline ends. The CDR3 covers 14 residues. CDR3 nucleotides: TGTGCCAGCAGCGCGACTGCCATGAACACTGAAGCTTTCTTT. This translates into CASSATAMNTEAFF.

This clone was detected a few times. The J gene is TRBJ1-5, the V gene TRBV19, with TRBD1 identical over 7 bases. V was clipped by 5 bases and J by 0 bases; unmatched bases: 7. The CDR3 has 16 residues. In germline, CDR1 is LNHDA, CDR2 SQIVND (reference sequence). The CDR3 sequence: CASSPRQGGSNQPQHF. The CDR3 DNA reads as TGTGCCAGTAGTCCGCGTCAGGGGGGTAGCAATCAGCCCCAGCATTTT.

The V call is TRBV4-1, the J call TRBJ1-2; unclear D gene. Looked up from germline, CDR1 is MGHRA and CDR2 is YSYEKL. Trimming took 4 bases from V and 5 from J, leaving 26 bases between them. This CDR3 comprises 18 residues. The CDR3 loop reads CASSPGGPHSGGEYGYTF. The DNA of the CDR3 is TGCGCCAGCAGCCCCGGAGGACCTCACAGCGGCGGGGAATATGGCTACACCTTC.

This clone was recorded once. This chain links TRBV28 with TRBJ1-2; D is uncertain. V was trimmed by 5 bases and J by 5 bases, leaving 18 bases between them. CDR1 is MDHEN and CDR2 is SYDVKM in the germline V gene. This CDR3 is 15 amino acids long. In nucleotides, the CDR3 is TGTGCCAGCAGTCACACAGCGGCGGGGTTTTATGGCTACACCTTC. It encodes CASSHTAAGFYGYTF.

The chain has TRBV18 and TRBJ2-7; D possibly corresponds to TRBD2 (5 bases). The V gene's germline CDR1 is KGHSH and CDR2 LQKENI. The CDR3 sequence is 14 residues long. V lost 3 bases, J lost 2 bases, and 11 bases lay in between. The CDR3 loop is CASSPGGPTYEQYF. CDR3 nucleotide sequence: TGTGCCAGCTCACCTGGCGGGCCTACCTACGAGCAGTACTTC.

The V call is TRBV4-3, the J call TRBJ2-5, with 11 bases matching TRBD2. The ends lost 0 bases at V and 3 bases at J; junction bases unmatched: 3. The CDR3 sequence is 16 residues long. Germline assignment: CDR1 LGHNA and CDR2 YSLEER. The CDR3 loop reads CASSQDQLAGEETQYF. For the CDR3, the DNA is TGCGCCAGCAGCCAAGATCAACTAGCGGGAGAAGAGACCCAGTACTTC.

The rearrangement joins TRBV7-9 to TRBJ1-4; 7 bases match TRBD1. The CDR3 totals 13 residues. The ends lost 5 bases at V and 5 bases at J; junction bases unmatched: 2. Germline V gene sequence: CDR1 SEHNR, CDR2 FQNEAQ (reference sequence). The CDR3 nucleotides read TGTGCCAGCAGCCCACAGGGGAATGAAAAACTGTTTTTT. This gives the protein CASSPQGNEKLFF.

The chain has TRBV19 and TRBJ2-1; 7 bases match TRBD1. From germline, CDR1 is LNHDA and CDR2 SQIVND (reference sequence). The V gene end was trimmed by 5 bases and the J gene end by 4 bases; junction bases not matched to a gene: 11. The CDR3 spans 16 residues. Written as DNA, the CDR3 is TGTGCCAGTAGTCTCCGGGACAGTCGAGGGTACAATGAGCAGTTCTTC. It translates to CASSLRDSRGYNEQFF.

The CDR3 region is CASSLSRWGQGRTEAFF. DNA for the CDR3: TGTGCCAGCAGTTTATCGAGGTGGGGACAGGGGAGAACTGAAGCTTTCTTT. The chain couples TRBV27 to TRBJ1-1; 10 bases agree with TRBD1. Germline CDR1 reads MNHEY; CDR2 reads SMNVEV (reference sequence). There are 17 residues in the CDR3. J lost 5 bases, V lost 0 bases, and 9 bases had no gene match.

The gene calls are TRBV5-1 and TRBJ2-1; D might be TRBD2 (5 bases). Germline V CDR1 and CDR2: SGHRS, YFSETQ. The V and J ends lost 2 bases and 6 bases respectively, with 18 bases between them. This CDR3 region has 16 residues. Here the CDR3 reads CASSLPGTRAGNEQFF. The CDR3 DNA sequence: TGCGCCAGCAGCTTACCGGGAACACGAGCTGGCAATGAGCAGTTCTTC.

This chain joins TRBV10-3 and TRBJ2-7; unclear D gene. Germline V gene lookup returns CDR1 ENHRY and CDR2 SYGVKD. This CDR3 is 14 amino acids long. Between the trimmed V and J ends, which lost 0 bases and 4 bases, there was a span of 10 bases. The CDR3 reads CAISESLFSYEQYF. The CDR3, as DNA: TGTGCCATCAGTGAGTCCTTGTTCTCTTACGAGCAGTACTTC.

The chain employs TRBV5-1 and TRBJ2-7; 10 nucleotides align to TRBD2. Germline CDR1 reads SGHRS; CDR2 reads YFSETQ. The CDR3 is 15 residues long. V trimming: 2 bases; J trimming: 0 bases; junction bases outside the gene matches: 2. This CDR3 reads CASSFLAGASYEQYF. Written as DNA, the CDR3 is TGCGCCAGCAGCTTCCTAGCGGGGGCCTCCTACGAGCAGTACTTC.

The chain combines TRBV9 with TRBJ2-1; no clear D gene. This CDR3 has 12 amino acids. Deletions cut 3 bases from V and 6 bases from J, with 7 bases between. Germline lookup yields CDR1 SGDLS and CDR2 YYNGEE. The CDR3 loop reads CASSELGNEQFF. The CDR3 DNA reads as TGTGCCAGCAGCGAGCTAGGCAATGAGCAGTTCTTC.

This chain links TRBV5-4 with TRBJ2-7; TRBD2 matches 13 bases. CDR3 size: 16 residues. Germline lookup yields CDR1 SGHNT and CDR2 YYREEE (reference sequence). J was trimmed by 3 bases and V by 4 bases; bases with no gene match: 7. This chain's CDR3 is CASSIGLAGVDYEQYF. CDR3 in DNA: TGTGCCAGCAGCATAGGACTAGCGGGAGTCGACTACGAGCAGTACTTC. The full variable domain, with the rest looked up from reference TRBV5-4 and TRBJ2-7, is ETGVTQSPTHLIKTRGQQVTLRCSSQSGHNTVSWYQQALGQGPQFIFQYYREEENGRGNFPPRFSGLQFPNYSSELNVNALELDDSALYLCASSIGLAGVDYEQYFGPGTRLTVT.

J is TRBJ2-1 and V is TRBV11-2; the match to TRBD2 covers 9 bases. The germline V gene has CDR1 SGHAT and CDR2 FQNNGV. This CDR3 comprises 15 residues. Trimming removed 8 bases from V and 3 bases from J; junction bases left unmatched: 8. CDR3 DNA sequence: TGTGCCAGCTGCTATAGCGGGGGAAGCTACAATGAGCAGTTCTTC. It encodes CASCYSGGSYNEQFF.